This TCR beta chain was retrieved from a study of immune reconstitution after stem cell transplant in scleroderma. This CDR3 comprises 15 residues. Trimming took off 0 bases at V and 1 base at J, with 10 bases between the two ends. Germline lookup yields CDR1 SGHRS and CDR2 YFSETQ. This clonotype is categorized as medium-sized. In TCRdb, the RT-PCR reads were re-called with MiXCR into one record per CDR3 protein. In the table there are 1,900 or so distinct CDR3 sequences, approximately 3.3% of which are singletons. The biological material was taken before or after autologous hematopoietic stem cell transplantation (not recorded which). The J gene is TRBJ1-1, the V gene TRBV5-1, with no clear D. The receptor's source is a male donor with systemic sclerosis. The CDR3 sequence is CASSLVVGKNTEAFF. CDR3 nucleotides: TGCGCCAGCAGCTTGGTGGTCGGGAAGAACACTGAAGCTTTCTTT.